This TCR beta chain was recorded in a study of vaccination effects on CD4 cells after COVID-19. Study as a whole: Two doses of either BNT162b2 or mRNA-1273 were given to each participant.

Overall study findings and caveats: Cross-reaction with common cold coronaviruses was seen in only 1 of 255 vaccine-induced clones from healthy vaccinees.

The CDR3 totals 14 residues. V shed 7 bases and J 0 bases; nucleotides not matched to a gene: 6. CDR1 and CDR2 (germline): SQVTM, ANQGSEA. The table came from immunoSEQ multiplex PCR; TCRdb's copy has only in-frame clones and leaves some out. The sample consists of 40,000 to 45,000 clones, around 78% of them appearing once. Details on this clone: Its antigen is not known.

Prior to sequencing, the ViraFEST assay stimulated PBMC with viral peptide pools, which expanded the antigen-specific CD4+ T cells. Following 10 days of culture, CD4+ T cells were isolated. Negative nucleocapsid antibody tests before and after vaccination confirmed no previous SARS-CoV-2 infection. For each well, some 2 million PBMC were cultured with 10 IU/ml IL-2 and 8.5 to 10 ug/ml peptides. The authors replaced half the medium with IL-2 medium on days 3 and 7. The rearrangement joins TRBV29-1 to TRBJ2-7, with 10 bases aligning to TRBD2. Material: CD4+ T cells from PBMCs cultured with SARS-CoV-2 spike peptides, obtained before COVID-19 vaccination. This receptor was identified in a human donor who received a COVID-19 vaccine. CDR3 nucleotides: TGCAGCGGGACCCTAGCGGGGGTCTCCTACGAGCAGTACGTC. Residues: CSGTLAGVSYEQYV.